The sequence of this T cell receptor beta chain was determined in a study of blood T cell repertoires in COVID-19. Profiled with immunoSEQ multiplex PCR; TCRdb holds only in-frame clones, not every one. The repertoire holds about 130,000 clones, with 80% to 95% as singletons. Enrollment of patients from Seattle took place during active infection, with longitudinal follow-up. In germline, CDR1 is GTSNPN, CDR2 SVGIG (reference sequence). V was cut by 3 bases and J by 6 bases, with 12 bases left in between. The CDR3 runs 14 residues. The chain carries TRBV30 and TRBJ1-6; D unclear. What was sequenced was peripheral blood. The TCR originated in a man in his fifties with COVID-19, enrolled during active disease. CDR3 loop: CAWSLIGGNSPLHF. CDR3 nucleotide sequence: TGTGCCTGGAGCCTGATTGGCGGTAATTCACCCCTCCACTTT.